This TCR beta chain was sequenced for a study of technical replicates of blood from a few donors. The protocol was immunoSEQ multiplex PCR, while the TCRdb copy is restricted to in-frame clones and leaves out a portion. The data show about 74,000 clones, with around 93% seen just once and roughly 0.26% held by the top ten. Germline-derived CDR1 and CDR2 are MGHRA and YSYEKL. V was cut by 5 bases and J by 3 bases, with 22 bases left in between. This CDR3 comprises 17 residues. The chain has TRBV4-1 and TRBJ1-1; D not resolved. This sequence originates from a human donor in good health. The source material was T cells isolated from PBMCs. CDR3 loop: CASSTHRNRGRDTEAFF. The CDR3 bases are TGCGCCAGCAGCACACACCGAAACCGGGGTAGAGACACTGAAGCTTTCTTT.